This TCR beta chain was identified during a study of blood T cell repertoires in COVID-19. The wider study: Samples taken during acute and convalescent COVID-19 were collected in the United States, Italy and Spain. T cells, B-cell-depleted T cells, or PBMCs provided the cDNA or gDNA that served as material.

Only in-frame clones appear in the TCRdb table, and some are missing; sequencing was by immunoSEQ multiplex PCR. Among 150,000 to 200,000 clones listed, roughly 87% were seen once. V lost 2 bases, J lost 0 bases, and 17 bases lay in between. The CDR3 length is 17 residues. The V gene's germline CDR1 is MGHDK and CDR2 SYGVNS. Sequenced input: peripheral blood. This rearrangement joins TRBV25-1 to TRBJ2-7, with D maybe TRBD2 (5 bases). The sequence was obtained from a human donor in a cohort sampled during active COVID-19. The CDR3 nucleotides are TGTGCCAGCAGTGAAGGAGTGCGGGCCGCTAACTCCTACGAGCAGTACTTC. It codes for CASSEGVRAANSYEQYF.